This T cell receptor (beta chain) was sequenced during a study of vaccination and CD4 T cells after COVID-19. Background on the study: The convalescents included six males and four females, and among them two were Hispanic while seven were Caucasian. At a median approximately 76 days (range 14 to 241) after dose two, post-vaccine samples were obtained.

The Oncomine TCR Beta short-read assay generated sequence data from the DNA of cultured CD4+ T cells. From CD4+ T cells that had been cultured, genomic DNA was extracted. TCRdb reprocessed the PCR reads via MiXCR and lists one record per CDR3 protein. This table holds 7,500 to 10,000 distinct CDR3 sequences, about 35% found once. Study-wide points: Convalescent patients had a median about 90% of post-vaccine SARS-CoV-2-reactive clones that were detected only after vaccination, not before it.

Treatment: roughly ten-day PBMC culture with coronavirus spike peptide pools or control peptides (ViraFEST assay). Collection of the unexposed donor's CD4+ T cells took place before the COVID-19 pandemic (2011-2018). A remark on this clonotype: Its antigen is unidentified.

Germline CDR1 and CDR2: LNHDA and SQIVND (reference sequence). This CDR3 is 14 amino acids long. V lost 3 bases and J 3 bases, leaving 11 bases between the germline ends. This TCR derives from a human donor in good health. Source material: CD4+ T cells from blood, cultured in vitro. This rearrangement joins TRBV19 to TRBJ1-1, with D possibly TRBD1 on 5 matching bases. The CDR3 is CASSILGLDTEAFF. The DNA of the CDR3 is TGTGCCAGTAGTATCTTGGGGCTTGACACTGAAGCTTTCTTT.